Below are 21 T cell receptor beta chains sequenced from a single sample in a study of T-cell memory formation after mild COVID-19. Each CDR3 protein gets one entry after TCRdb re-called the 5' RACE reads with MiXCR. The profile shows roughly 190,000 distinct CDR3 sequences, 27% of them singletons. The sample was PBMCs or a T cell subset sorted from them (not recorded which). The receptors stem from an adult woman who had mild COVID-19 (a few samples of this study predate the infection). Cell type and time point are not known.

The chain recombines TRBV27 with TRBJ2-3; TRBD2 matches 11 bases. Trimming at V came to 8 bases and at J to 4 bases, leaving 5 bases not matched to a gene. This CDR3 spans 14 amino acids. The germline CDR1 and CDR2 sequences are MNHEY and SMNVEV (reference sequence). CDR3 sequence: CASRGGLAADTQYF. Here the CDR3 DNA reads TGTGCCAGCCGCGGGGGACTAGCGGCAGATACGCAGTATTTT.

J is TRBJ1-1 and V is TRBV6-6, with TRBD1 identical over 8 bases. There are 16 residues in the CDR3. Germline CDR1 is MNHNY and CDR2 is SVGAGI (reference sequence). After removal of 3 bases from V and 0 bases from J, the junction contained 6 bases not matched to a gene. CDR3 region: CASSYSTGALNTEAFF. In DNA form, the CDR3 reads TGTGCCAGCAGTTATTCGACAGGGGCCCTGAACACTGAAGCTTTCTTT.

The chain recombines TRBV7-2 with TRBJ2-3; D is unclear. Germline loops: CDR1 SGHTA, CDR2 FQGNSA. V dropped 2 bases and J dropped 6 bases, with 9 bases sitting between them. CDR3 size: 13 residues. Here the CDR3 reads CASSLILSDTQYF. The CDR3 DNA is TGTGCCAGCAGCTTAATTCTTTCGGATACGCAGTATTTT. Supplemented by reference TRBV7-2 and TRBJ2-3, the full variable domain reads GAGVSQSPSNKVTEKGKDVELRCDPISGHTALYWYRQSLGQGLEFLIYFQGNSAPDKSGLPSDRFSAERTGGSVSTLTIQRTQQEDSAVYLCASSLILSDTQYFGPGTRLTVL.

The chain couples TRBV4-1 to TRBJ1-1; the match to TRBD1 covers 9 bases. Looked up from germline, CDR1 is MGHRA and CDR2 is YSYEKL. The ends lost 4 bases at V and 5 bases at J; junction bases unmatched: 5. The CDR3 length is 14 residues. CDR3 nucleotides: TGCGCCAGCAGCCCCCTGGGACAGGGAACTGAAGCTTTCTTT. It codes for CASSPLGQGTEAFF.

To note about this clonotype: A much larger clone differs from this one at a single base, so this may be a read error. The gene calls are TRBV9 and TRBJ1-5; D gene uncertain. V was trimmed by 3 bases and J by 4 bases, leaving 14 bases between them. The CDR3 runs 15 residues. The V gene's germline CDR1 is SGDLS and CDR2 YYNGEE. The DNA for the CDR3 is TGTGCCAGCAGCGAGTGTTCCCTTGCGAATCAGCCCCAGCATTTT. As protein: CASSECSLANQPQHF.

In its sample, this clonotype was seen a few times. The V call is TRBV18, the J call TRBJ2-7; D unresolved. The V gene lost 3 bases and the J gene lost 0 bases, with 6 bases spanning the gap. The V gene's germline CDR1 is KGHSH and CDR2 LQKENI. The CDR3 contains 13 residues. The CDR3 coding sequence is TGTGCCAGCTCACCCCCCGTCTCCTACGAGCAGTACTTC. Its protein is CASSPPVSYEQYF.

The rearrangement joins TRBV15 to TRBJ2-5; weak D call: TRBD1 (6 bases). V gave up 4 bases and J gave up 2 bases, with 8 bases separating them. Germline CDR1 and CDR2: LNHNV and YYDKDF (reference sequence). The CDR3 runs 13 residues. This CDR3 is CATSTRGQETQYF. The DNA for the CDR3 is TGTGCCACCAGCACCAGGGGACAAGAGACCCAGTACTTC.

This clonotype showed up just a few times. The DNA of the CDR3 is TGTGCCAGCAGGTACATACCGGGGGACCGGCAGCCCCAGCATTTT. Translating it yields CASRYIPGDRQPQHF. The chain carries TRBV6-6 and TRBJ1-5; tentative D call: TRBD1 (5 bases). Germline V gene data show CDR1 as MNHNY and CDR2 as SVGAGI (reference sequence). This CDR3 has 15 residues. V lost 6 bases, J lost 7 bases, and 19 bases lay in between.

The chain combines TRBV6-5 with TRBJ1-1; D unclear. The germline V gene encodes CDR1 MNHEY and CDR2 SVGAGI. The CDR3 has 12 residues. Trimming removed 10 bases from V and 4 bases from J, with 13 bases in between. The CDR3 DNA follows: TGTGCCATTCTTGCAAGTGGCACTGAAGCTTTCTTT. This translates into CAILASGTEAFF.

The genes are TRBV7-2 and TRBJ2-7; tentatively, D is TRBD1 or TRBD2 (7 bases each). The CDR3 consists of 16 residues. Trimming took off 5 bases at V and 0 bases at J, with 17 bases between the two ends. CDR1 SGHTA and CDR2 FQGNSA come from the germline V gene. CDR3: CASSPTGGTASYEQYF. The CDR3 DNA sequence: TGTGCCAGCAGCCCGACCGGGGGGACAGCCTCCTACGAGCAGTACTTC.

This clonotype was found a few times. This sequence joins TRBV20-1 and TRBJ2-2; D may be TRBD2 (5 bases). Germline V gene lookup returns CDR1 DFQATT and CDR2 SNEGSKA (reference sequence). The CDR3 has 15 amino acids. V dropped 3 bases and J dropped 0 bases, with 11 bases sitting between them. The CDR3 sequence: CSARRGSANTGELFF. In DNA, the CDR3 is TGCAGTGCTAGGCGTGGGAGTGCGAACACCGGGGAGCTGTTTTTT.

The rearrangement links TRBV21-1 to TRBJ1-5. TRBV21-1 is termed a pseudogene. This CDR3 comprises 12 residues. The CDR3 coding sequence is TGTGCCAGCAGTCCGAGGGATCAGCCCCAGCATTTT. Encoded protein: CASSPRDQPQHF.

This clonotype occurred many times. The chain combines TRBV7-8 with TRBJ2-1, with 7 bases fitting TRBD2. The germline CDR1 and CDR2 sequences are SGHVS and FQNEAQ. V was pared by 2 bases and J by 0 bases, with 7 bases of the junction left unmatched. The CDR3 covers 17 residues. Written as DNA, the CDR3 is TGTGCCAGCAGCTTACCTAGCGGTGAAAGCTCCTACAATGAGCAGTTCTTC. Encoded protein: CASSLPSGESSYNEQFF.

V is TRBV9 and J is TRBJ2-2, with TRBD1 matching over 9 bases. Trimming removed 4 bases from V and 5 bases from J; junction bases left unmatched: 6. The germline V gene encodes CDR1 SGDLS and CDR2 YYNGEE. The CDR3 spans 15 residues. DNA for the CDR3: TGTGCCAGCAGCCCCCCGGGACAGGGAACCGGGGAGCTGTTTTTT. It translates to CASSPPGQGTGELFF.

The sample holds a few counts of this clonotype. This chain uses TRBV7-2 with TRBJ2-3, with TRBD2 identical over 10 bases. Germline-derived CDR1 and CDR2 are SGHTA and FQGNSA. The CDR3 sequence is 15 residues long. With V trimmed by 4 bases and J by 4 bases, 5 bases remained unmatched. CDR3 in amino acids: CASSSGLARPDTQYF. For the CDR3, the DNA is TGTGCCAGCAGCTCGGGACTAGCGAGACCAGATACGCAGTATTTT.

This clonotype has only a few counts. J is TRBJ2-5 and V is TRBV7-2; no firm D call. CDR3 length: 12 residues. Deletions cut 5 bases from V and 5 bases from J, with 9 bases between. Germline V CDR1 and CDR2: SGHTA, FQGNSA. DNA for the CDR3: TGTGCCAGCAGCCCGATGGGGGAGACCCAGTACTTC. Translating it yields CASSPMGETQYF.

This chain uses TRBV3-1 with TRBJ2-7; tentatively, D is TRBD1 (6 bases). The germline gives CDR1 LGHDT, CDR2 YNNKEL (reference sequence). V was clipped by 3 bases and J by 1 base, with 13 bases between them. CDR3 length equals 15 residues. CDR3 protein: CASSHLGGTSYEQYF. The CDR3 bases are TGTGCCAGCAGCCACTTAGGGGGAACTTCCTACGAGCAGTACTTC.

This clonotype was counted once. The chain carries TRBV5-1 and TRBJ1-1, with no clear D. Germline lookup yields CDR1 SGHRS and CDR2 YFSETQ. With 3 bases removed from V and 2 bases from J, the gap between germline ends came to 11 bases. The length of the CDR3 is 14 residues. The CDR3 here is CASSSPWGNTEAFF. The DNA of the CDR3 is TGCGCCAGCAGCTCCCCGTGGGGTAACACTGAAGCTTTCTTT.

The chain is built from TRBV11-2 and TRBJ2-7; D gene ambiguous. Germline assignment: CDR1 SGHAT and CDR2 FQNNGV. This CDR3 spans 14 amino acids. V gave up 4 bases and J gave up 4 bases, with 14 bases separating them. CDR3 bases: TGTGCCAGCAGCTCTCCCCCAGGCGCATACGAGCAGTACTTC. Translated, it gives CASSSPPGAYEQYF.

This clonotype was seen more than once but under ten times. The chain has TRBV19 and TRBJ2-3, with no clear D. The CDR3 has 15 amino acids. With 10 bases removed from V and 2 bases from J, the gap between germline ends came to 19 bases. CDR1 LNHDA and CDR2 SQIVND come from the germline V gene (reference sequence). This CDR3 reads CATRWKPTATDTQYF. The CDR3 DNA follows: TGTGCCACGCGTTGGAAGCCGACCGCCACAGATACGCAGTATTTT.

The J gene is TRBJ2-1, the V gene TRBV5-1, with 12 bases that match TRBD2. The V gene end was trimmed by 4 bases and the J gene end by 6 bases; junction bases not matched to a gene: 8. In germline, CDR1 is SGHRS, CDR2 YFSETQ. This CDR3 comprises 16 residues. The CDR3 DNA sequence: TGCGCCAGCAGCCCCTTATCGGGACTAGCGGGCAATGAGCAGTTCTTC. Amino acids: CASSPLSGLAGNEQFF.